A selection of T cell receptor beta chains follows, all from one sample in a study of T-cell reconstitution after alpha-beta-depleted transplantation in children. Via MiXCR, TCRdb re-called the PCR reads, giving one row per CDR3 protein. The sample contains nearly 200,000 distinct CDR3 sequences, roughly 6.5% of which appear only once. The source was PBMCs, collected before TCRalphabeta/CD19-depleted stem cell transplant. These receptors were obtained from a girl under three years old with combined immunodeficiency, due to receive a stem cell transplant. CDR3s include the opening cysteine and the closing phenylalanine or tryptophan. The D gene is left open where the match is weak. Expanded clones are given a class, and other clones once, few, many or no size at all.

-	TRBD1	17	TRBV9	TRBJ2-3	TGTGCCAGCAGCCCCAAGGGACAGCTCTCTAGCACAGATACGCAGTATTTT	CASSPKGQLSSTDTQYF
many	TRBD1	15	TRBV29-1	TRBJ1-1	TGCAGCGTTGAAGTCCCAACAGGGAGGACAGGGGAAGCTTTCTTT	CSVEVPTGRTGEAFF
many	TRBD2	19	TRBV20-1	TRBJ2-1	TGCAGTGCTAGAGATCACATGTTGCTAGCGGGGAGCTCCTACAATGAGCAGTTCTTC	CSARDHMLLAGSSYNEQFF
many	-	12	TRBV13	TRBJ2-7	TGTGCCAGCAGGGTTGAAGGGGACGAGCAGTACTTC	CASRVEGDEQYF
few	-	14	TRBV5-5	TRBJ1-2	TGTGCCAGCAGCCCCTTAGATTTCCGCTATGGCTACACCTTC	CASSPLDFRYGYTF
many	-	15	TRBV11-3	TRBJ2-5	TGTGCCAGCAGCTTACGGTGGAGTTTCCAAGAGACCCAGTACTTC	CASSLRWSFQETQYF
many	TRBD2	14	TRBV20-1	TRBJ2-7	TGCAGTGCCCCGGGACTAGCGGGATCCTACGAGCAGTACTTC	CSAPGLAGSYEQYF
many	-	16	TRBV9	TRBJ1-4	TGTGCCAGCAGCCCCCGGACGGCGCTTGATAATGAAAAACTGTTTTTT	CASSPRTALDNEKLFF
many	-	14	TRBV11-3	TRBJ1-1	TGTGCCAGCAGCTTAAACGAGGGGACCGCTGAAGCTTTCTTT	CASSLNEGTAEAFF
many	TRBD1	15	TRBV20-1	TRBJ2-1	TGCAGTGCTAGGGTCTCCGGGACAGGGAGCAATGAGCAGTTCTTC	CSARVSGTGSNEQFF
many	-	15	TRBV5-1	TRBJ1-1	TGCGCCAGCAGCTTGGTCGTCCCCGGAGGAACTGAAGCTTTCTTT	CASSLVVPGGTEAFF
many	TRBD2	14	TRBV27	TRBJ2-1	TGTGCCAGCAGTTATAGCGGGAGGTGGGATGAGCAGTTCTTC	CASSYSGRWDEQFF
many	TRBD1	17	TRBV7-2	TRBJ1-1	TGTGCCAGCAGCCCTAATTCCGTGGGACAGGCGGACACTGAAGCTTTCTTT	CASSPNSVGQADTEAFF
many	-	18	TRBV28	TRBJ2-1	TGTGCCAGCAGTTTATTTGGGGAGACAGTGGATAAAGGAAATGAGCAGTTCTTC	CASSLFGETVDKGNEQFF
many	TRBD1	14	TRBV29-1	TRBJ2-3	TGCAGCGCCTACAGGGGCGCTAGCACAGATACGCAGTATTTT	CSAYRGASTDTQYF